This T cell receptor (beta chain) was profiled in a study of cytomegalovirus exposure and HLA in healthy donors. In the study overall: In a previous analysis, 95 million to 130 million unique TCR beta sequences were found from some 200 million T cells. Study-wide points: Association with HLA alleles at 0.05 false discovery rate was found for around 17,000 TCR beta sequences in a later analysis. Later analysis suggested links between common viral pathogens and several top significant clusters. Within an earlier analysis, most TCR beta V segments proved productive either about 87% or about 30% of the time.

Notes on this clone: Its matching antigen is unknown.

This CDR3 spans 16 amino acids. V dropped 0 bases and J dropped 0 bases, with 10 bases sitting between them. Germline CDR1 SGHVS, CDR2 FNYEAQ. 60 Vbeta and 13 Jbeta primers were used in PCR. Only in-frame clones appear in the TCRdb table, and some are missing; sequencing was by immunoSEQ multiplex PCR. The table records 120,000 or so clones, roughly 75% of them present only once. This chain uses TRBV7-6 with TRBJ2-3, with D maybe TRBD2 (5 bases). The receptor comes from a young man in good health and CMV-seropositive. Material for sequencing was PBMCs. CDR3 sequence (DNA): TGTGCCAGCAGCTTAGCGCCACTAGGGAGCACAGATACGCAGTATTTT. It encodes CASSLAPLGSTDTQYF.